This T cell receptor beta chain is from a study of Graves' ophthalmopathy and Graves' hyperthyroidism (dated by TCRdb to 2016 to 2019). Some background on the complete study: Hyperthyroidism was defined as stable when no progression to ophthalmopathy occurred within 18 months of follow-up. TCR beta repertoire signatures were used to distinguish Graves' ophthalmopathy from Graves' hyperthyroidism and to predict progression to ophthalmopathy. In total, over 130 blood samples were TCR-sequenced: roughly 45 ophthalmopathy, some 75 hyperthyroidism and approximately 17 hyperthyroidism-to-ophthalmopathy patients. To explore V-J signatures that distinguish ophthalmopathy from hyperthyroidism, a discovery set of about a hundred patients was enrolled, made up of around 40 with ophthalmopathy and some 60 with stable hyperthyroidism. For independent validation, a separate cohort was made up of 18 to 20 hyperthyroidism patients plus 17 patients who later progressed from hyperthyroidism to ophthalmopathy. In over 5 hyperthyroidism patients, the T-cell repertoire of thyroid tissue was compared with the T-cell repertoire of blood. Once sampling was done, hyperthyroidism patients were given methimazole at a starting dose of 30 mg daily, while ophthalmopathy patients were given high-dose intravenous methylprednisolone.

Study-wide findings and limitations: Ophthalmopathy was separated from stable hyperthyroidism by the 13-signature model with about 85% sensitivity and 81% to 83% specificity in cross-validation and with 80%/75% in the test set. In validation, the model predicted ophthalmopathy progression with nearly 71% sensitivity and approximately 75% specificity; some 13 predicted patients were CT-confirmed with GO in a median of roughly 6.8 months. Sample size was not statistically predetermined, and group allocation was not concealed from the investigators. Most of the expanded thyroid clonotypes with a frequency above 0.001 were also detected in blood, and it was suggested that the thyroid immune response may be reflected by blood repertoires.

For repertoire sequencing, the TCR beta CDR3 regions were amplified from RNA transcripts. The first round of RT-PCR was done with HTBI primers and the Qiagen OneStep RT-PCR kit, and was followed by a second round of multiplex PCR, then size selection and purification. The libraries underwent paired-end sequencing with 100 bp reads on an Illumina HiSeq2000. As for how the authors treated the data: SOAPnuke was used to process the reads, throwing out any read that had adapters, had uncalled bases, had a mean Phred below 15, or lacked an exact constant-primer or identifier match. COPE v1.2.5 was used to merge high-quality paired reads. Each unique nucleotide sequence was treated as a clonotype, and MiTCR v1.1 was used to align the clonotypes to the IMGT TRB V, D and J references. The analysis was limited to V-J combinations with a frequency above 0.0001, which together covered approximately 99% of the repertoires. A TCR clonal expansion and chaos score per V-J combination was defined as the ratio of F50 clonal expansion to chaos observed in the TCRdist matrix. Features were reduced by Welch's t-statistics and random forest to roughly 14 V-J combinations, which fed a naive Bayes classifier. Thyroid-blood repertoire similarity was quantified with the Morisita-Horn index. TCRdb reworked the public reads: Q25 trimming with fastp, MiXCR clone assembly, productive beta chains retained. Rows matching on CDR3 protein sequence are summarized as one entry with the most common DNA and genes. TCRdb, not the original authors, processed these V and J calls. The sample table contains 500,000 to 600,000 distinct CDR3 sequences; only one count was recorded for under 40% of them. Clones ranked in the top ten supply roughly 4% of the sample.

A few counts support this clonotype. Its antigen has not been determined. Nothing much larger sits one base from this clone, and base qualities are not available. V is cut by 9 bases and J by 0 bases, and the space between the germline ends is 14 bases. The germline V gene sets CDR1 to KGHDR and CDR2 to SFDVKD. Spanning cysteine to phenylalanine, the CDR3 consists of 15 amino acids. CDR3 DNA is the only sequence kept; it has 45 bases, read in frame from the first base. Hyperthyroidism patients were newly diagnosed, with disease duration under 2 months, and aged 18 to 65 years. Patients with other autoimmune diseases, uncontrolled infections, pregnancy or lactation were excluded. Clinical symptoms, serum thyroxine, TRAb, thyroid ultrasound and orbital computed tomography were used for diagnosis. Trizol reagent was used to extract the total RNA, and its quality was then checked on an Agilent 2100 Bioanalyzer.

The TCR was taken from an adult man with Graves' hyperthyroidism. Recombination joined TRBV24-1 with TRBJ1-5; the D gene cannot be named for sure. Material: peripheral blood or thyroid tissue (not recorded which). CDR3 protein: CATPSGQYSNQPQHF. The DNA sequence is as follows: TGTGCCACCCCGTCGGGCCAGTATAGCAATCAGCCCCAGCATTTT.